These 12 T cell receptor beta chains were sequenced from one sample in a study of response to subunit inactivated influenza vaccine (dated by TCRdb to about 2018). The library was produced with RT-PCR. Instrument on record: Illumina HiSeq 2500. TCRdb took the public reads, trimmed them with fastp at Q25, ran MiXCR for clone calling and kept in-frame beta chains. Every entry covers one CDR3 protein and lists the most common genes and DNA from its rows. This sample holds around 520,000 distinct CDR3 sequences; about 25% were observed only once. Under 2.5% of the sample is taken by the ten largest. The starting material was CD4+ T cells sorted from PBMCs, obtained less than 6 days after vaccination. These TCRs come from a man aged 45-60 years who received an inactivated influenza vaccine. Donor details come from another sample of the same person, matched by shared clones.

The genes are TRBV20-1 and TRBJ2-7; TRBD1 might be the D (5 bases). V was pared by 0 bases and J by 5 bases, with 14 bases between. The germline CDR1 and CDR2 sequences are DFQATT and SNEGSKA (reference sequence). The CDR3 spans 14 residues. Written as DNA, the CDR3 is TGCAGTGCTAGAGATCATACAGGTATAGACGAGCAGTACTTC. It is translated as CSARDHTGIDEQYF.

A few counts support this clonotype. The gene calls are TRBV7-6 and TRBJ2-5, with 7 bases that match TRBD1. CDR3 length: 15 residues. CDR1 is SGHVS, CDR2 FNYEAQ, per germline. Unmatched junction bases numbered 5, after V lost 1 base and J lost 3 bases. DNA of the CDR3: TGTGCCAGCAGCTTAGGTGCAGGGGGAAAAGAGACCCAGTACTTC. This translates into CASSLGAGGKETQYF.

The chain combines TRBV7-2 with TRBJ2-7; D gene unclear. The CDR3 sequence is 13 residues long. The V gene's germline CDR1 is SGHTA and CDR2 FQGNSA. V lost 2 bases and J 2 bases, leaving 7 bases between the germline ends. CDR3 region: CASSLRFPYEQYF. DNA for the CDR3: TGTGCCAGCAGCTTACGATTTCCCTACGAGCAGTACTTC.

The V call is TRBV13, the J call TRBJ2-2, with D possibly being TRBD1 (5 bases). The CDR3 loop spans 17 amino acids. In germline, CDR1 is PRHDT, CDR2 FYEKMQ (reference sequence). The germline V and J ends were trimmed by 3 bases and 0 bases, with 14 bases remaining between them. The CDR3 loop is CASSFFGPGSNTGELFF. CDR3 bases: TGTGCCAGCAGCTTTTTTGGTCCAGGGTCGAACACCGGGGAGCTGTTTTTT. The full variable domain, in which reference TRBV13 and TRBJ2-2 provide the parts outside the CDR3, is AAGVIQSPRHLIKEKRETATLKCYPIPRHDTVYWYQQGPGQDPQFLISFYEKMQSDKGSIPDRFSAQQFSDYHSELNMSSLELGDSALYFCASSFFGPGSNTGELFFGEGSRLTVL.

This chain joins TRBV20-1 and TRBJ1-1, with 7 bases fitting TRBD1. Germline-derived CDR1 and CDR2 are DFQATT and SNEGSKA (reference sequence). This CDR3 region has 11 residues. DNA for the CDR3: TGCAAGGGACAGTCGAACACTGAAGCTTTCTTT. It is translated as CKGQSNTEAFF.

The rearrangement uses TRBV7-2 and TRBJ1-2, with D unclear. The CDR3 is 10 residues long. Trimming took off 3 bases at V and 8 bases at J, with 4 bases between the two ends. Per germline, CDR1 SGHTA and CDR2 FQGNSA. The CDR3 DNA is TGTGCCAGCAGCTTTAGGGGCTACACCTTC. It specifies CASSFRGYTF.

The rearrangement uses TRBV7-2 and TRBJ2-7; 7 nucleotides line up with TRBD1. Trimming at V came to 3 bases and at J to 3 bases, leaving 8 bases not matched to a gene. The CDR3 has 15 residues. Germline V gene data show CDR1 as SGHTA and CDR2 as FQGNSA. CDR3 protein: CASSLSGTEGYEQYF. CDR3 DNA: TGTGCCAGCAGCTTGTCCGGGACAGAAGGCTACGAGCAGTACTTC.

This clonotype was observed many times. The chain carries TRBV5-1 and TRBJ1-1; D is uncertain. Trimming cost V 2 bases and J 4 bases, with 12 bases left between them. Germline V CDR1 and CDR2: SGHRS, YFSETQ. The CDR3 has 14 residues. The CDR3 spells CASSFGSGVTEAFF. The CDR3 DNA is TGCGCCAGCAGCTTTGGTAGTGGAGTCACTGAAGCTTTCTTT.

This chain uses TRBV6-1 with TRBJ2-2; 10 bases are shared with TRBD1. V lost 6 bases, J lost 5 bases, and 3 bases stayed unmatched. The CDR3 sequence is 14 residues long. Germline V CDR1 and CDR2: MNHNS, SASEGT. The CDR3, as DNA: TGTGCCAGCAGGGGACAGGGGATGACCGGGGAGCTGTTTTTT. Its translation is CASRGQGMTGELFF.

As regards this clonotype: A much larger clone is a single base away; this may be a read error. The V call is TRBV4-3, the J call TRBJ2-1; D is undetermined. V lost 1 base and J 6 bases, leaving 16 bases between the germline ends. The CDR3 covers 16 residues. In germline, CDR1 is LGHNA, CDR2 YSLEER. The CDR3 protein is CASSQGESSAANEQFF. The CDR3 DNA reads as TGCGCCAGCAGCCAAGGAGAAAGCTCTGCAGCCAATGAGCAGTTCTTC.

This chain connects TRBV4-3 to TRBJ2-3; 12 positions match TRBD2. Germline V CDR1 and CDR2: LGHNA, YSLEER. J lost 8 bases, V lost 0 bases, and 6 bases had no gene match. The CDR3 consists of 16 residues. The CDR3 region is CASSQDATSGSSTQYF. For the CDR3, the DNA is TGCGCCAGCAGCCAAGATGCGACTAGCGGGAGTAGTACGCAGTATTTT.

This clonotype was seen only a few times. This chain uses TRBV7-2 with TRBJ1-5; the D is unclear. V was trimmed by 1 base and J by 3 bases, leaving 10 bases between them. The CDR3 is 15 residues long. Germline-derived CDR1 and CDR2 are SGHTA and FQGNSA. Written as DNA, the CDR3 is TGTGCCAGCAGCTTAGTGCGGCTTCACAATCAGCCCCAGCATTTT. Translating gives CASSLVRLHNQPQHF.